This T cell receptor (beta chain) was recovered during a study of cytomegalovirus exposure and HLA in healthy donors. Germline CDR1 reads SGDLS; CDR2 reads YYNGEE. V was pared by 3 bases and J by 3 bases, with 7 bases of the junction left unmatched. This CDR3 comprises 15 residues. On this clone: Its antigen is undetermined.

PCR employed 60 Vbeta and 13 Jbeta primers. The repertoire was sequenced with immunoSEQ multiplex PCR; TCRdb's copy has only in-frame clones and lacks some. The sample holds 90,000 to 120,000 clones; around 9.1% are singletons and the top ten take roughly 5%. Study-wide results and limits: Later on, a genetic analysis was performed. It linked a missense variant in DCLRE1C with V- and J-gene trimming of TCR beta. Because they were indistinguishable, some V segments, including TRBV6-2 and TRBV6-3, were excluded. Most subjects had HLA-A and HLA-B alleles reportedly predicted accurately by TCR beta sequences.

The chain carries TRBV9 and TRBJ2-5; 8 bases align to TRBD2. The source of this sequence is a man in his forties or fifties in good health and CMV-seropositive. Source material: PBMCs. CDR3 sequence reads: CASSAGGARKETQYF. For the CDR3, the DNA is TGTGCCAGCAGCGCCGGGGGGGCTAGAAAAGAGACCCAGTACTTC.